Detailed here is one T cell receptor beta chain. The data originate from a study of blood T cell repertoires in COVID-19. For the study at large: Samples taken during acute and convalescent COVID-19 were collected in the United States, Italy and Spain. In each case, the material was cDNA or gDNA derived from T cells, B-cell-depleted T cells, or PBMCs.

Methods used by the authors: Cell counts per sample came from amplifying reference gene primers. Assay: immunoSEQ multiplex PCR; the TCRdb copy retains only in-frame clones and omits some. That table supplies the V and J calls and clone size; D and trimming were determined from the DNA. The sample has hundreds of thousands of clones; approximately 87% are singletons. This CDR3 is built from 15 residues. V trimming: 4 bases; J trimming: 0 bases; junction bases outside the gene matches: 5. Germline V gives CDR1 SGHNT, CDR2 YYREEE (reference sequence). This receptor was identified in a man aged 60 to 75 who had recovered from COVID-19. The sequencing input was peripheral blood. The chain is built from TRBV5-4 and TRBJ1-1; 8 positions agree with TRBD1. CDR3 in DNA: TGTGCCAGCAGCCCATCGACAGGGGTGAACACTGAAGCTTTCTTT. The encoded protein is CASSPSTGVNTEAFF.